This section outlines one TCR beta chain sequence together with its context. The antigen this receptor binds is unknown. Qualities for individual bases were not recorded, and no much larger clone is one base off. This entry belongs to a study of cytomegalovirus exposure and HLA in healthy donors (dated by TCRdb to between 2016 and 2019). Regarding the complete study: According to an earlier analysis of a few hundred of the donors, roughly 180 million T cells yielded roughly 110 million unique TCR beta sequences and 276 Gb of sequence data. Roughly 300 gigabases of sequencing data and approximately 84 million unique TCR sequences were included in an early release covering several hundred HLA-typed donors. Of the approximately 400 genotyped donors, over 70% fell in the genetic ancestry cluster associated with self-reported Caucasian donors. The aim of the study was to test whether cataloging public T cell receptors could identify signatures of past pathogen exposure. The study profiled the T cell repertoires of more than 500 subjects by immunosequencing and related them to cytomegalovirus serostatus. Along with the roughly 610-subject first cohort, a separate validation cohort of roughly 110 different subjects was used. To predict cytomegalovirus infection status, the study brought together high-throughput TCR immunosequencing, statistical association of individual TCRs with disease status, and machine learning. To study patterns of TCR occurrence, a later analysis re-analyzed previously published TCR beta repertoires from around 700 donors and added high-resolution HLA genotyping. Rather than drawing on any new phenotypic data, the later analysis identified candidate immune exposures from TCR beta sequences and the way those sequences occurred across donors. To decide whether each TCR beta V gene segment behaved as functional or pseudogenic, an earlier analysis of some 600 of the donors relied on high-throughput TCR beta sequencing. Donor age, sex, ethnicity and CMV serostatus were collected together with the repertoire data. Genome-wide SNP genotypes for about three fifths of the roughly 670 donors were used in a later genetic analysis, which treated that subset as a discovery cohort. All discovery cohort repertoires had been generated on a single sequencing platform. HLA typing covered class I and class II loci at four-digit resolution. The number of typed donors differed by locus: about 620-640 for A, B, C, DRB1 and DQB1; 522 for DQA1; about 600 for DPA1; and approximately 450 for DPB1. Because of strong linkage in the cohort, roughly five DR-DQ haplotypes were treated as single units for association and clustering. Among some 400 genotyped donors of the cohort, an average of approximately 230,000 unique TCR beta nucleotide sequences were sequenced per donor, roughly a sixth of them non-productive.

The CDR3 covers 17 residues, taking in both the cysteine and the phenylalanine. CDR3 DNA is the only sequence kept; it has 51 bases, read in frame from the first base. Sequences SGDLS (CDR1) and YYNGEE (CDR2) are obtained from the germline V gene. From V the trimming removes 3 bases and from J it removes 6 bases, while the gene matches leave 15 bases of the junction unaccounted for. Overall study results and their limits: A further reported finding was that TCR beta sequences accurately predicted the HLA-A and HLA-B alleles for most subjects in the first cohort. A cluster of highly shared sequence variants was judged likely to be a technical artifact of the sequencing pipeline. Several of the top co-occurrence clusters appeared to be linked to parvovirus B19, influenza, CMV and Epstein-Barr virus, according to a later analysis. A later analysis found that TCR association rates varied across HLA loci, with DRB1 alleles showing the most associated TCRs and HLA-C alleles the fewest. At a false discovery rate of 0.05, a later analysis linked around 15,000 TCR beta sequences to specific HLA alleles. Linkage disequilibrium might explain the correlated functional status among segregating V segments, but an unknown experimental factor could not be ruled out. In a later analysis, HLA-associated TCR beta chains were found to be more clonally expanded and to have lower generation probabilities than equally common non-associated chains. A total of roughly 160 TCR beta chains were listed by the study as associated with cytomegalovirus. Some IMGT-functional V segments, including TRBV6-2 and TRBV6-3, could not be told apart with the 87-base-pair reads, so those segments were excluded. Only TCR beta chains were sequenced in this cohort, and the absence of alpha or paired-chain data limited detectable features. A few of the identified cytomegalovirus-associated TCR beta chains were confirmed in vitro to be specific for cytomegalovirus antigens. HLA typing was unavailable for some donors at each locus, so association tests used only the typed subset. Presence/absence analyses assumed roughly uniform sequencing depth across donors, an assumption that may not hold. According to a later genetic analysis, donors in an Asian-associated ancestry cluster had fewer N-insertions in productive TCRs than the roughly 660-donor mean. Across donors, most TCR sequences were observed very rarely, whereas some public TCRs were present in many individuals. Broadly in line with IMGT annotations, most TCR beta V segments showed up in productive rearrangements about 90% or about 30% of the time in an earlier analysis of approximately 600 of the donors. In a later analysis, most CMV-associated TCR beta chains were found to appear HLA-restricted, with HLA associations seemingly driven largely by CMV exposure. CMV serostatus was the only immune exposure information available for the cohort. The authors suggested that the approach could potentially be extended to other disease states and immunological phenotypes. In both the original and validation cohorts, the classifier was reported to diagnose cytomegalovirus status with high specificity and sensitivity. Strong co-occurrence of HLA alleles, especially DR and DQ, made assigning TCR associations to individual alleles difficult. V-gene and J-gene trimming of TCR beta chains was associated with a missense DCLRE1C variant in a later genetic analysis, and the association was replicated in an independent cohort. Around 16 rarely observed V segments, including chromosome 9 orphons, were excluded from the earlier analysis of a few hundred of the donors because counts were too low.

The cohort consisted of 666 healthy bone marrow donors. At the time of sampling, all cohort members were nominally healthy, though unrecorded immune exposures were likely present. The donor was CMV seropositive and was included in the group of some 290 seropositive cohort members. A peripheral blood sample was collected from each donor, and TCR beta sequencing was performed on peripheral blood mononuclear cells. Genomic DNA extraction from the blood cell samples was performed with the Qiagen DNeasy Blood Extraction Kit. Library construction relied on the immunoSEQ multiplex PCR assay. The multiplex PCR relied on a mix of 60 forward primers for TCR Vbeta segments and 13 reverse primers for TCR Jbeta segments. Amplification of the CDR3 region of rearranged TCR beta genes was performed with a multiplex PCR assay on genomic DNA. The Illumina HiSeq System was used to sequence the amplified TCR beta libraries as 87-base-pair reads. In the authors' own workflow: Across the 500 to 750 repertoires, a later analysis counted approximately 75 million unique TCR beta chains, roughly 11 million of which were shared by at least two donors. To remove PCR and sequencing errors, raw reads were error-corrected and collapsed into unique sequences using a nearest-neighbor algorithm that merged closely related sequences. To assign V, D and J gene segments, CDR3 sequences were aligned to IMGT reference sequences. For a sequence to be retained, a match of at least six nucleotides to both a V gene segment and a J gene segment was required. Rearrangements were called productive when the CDR3 lacked stop codons and stayed in frame with V and J; all others were non-productive. Following IMGT convention, CDR3 was defined as the stretch from the second conserved V-encoded cysteine up to the conserved J-encoded phenylalanine. Sequences without an unambiguous match to a single V gene segment were excluded from the earlier analysis of about 630 of the donors. An earlier analysis of 550 to 650 of the donors classified V segments as functional when productive rearrangements were above 56.7% and as segregating when the standard deviation between donors was above 5%. A statistical classification framework was developed to diagnose cytomegalovirus status using the catalog of TCR beta chain sequences. A later analysis assigned V and J genes by comparing TCR nucleotide sequences with IMGT/GENE-DB human TR gene sequences. A later analysis assigned CDR3 sequences and most-parsimonious VDJ recombination scenarios with the TCRdist pipeline. In a later analysis, each TCR beta chain was defined by its CDR3 amino acid sequence together with its V-gene family, and reads without a unique V-gene family were excluded. A later analysis removed 500 to 600 highly shared, low-generation-probability nucleotide sequences to deal with suspected cross-contamination and a sequencing artifact. For each public chain, a later analysis derived a clonal expansion index from normalized ranks of inferred template counts within each repertoire. Generation probabilities in a later analysis came from a VDJ recombination model fitted to out-of-frame rearrangements, and those results were checked against IGoR. A later analysis scored TCR-TCR, TCR-HLA and TCR-CMV co-occurrence with hypergeometric tests, applying a repertoire-size bias correction to TCR pairs. To estimate false discovery rates, a later analysis permuted the HLA or CMV assignments 20 times. In a later analysis, co-occurring TCRs were grouped with DBSCAN, and TCRdist sequence similarity was added when clustering was performed within HLA-allele-positive subsets. For co-occurrence clustering, repertoires with fewer than 30,000 or more than 120,000 public chains were excluded, along with roughly 5 repertoires with anomalous nucleotide sharing. Entries here come from immuneACCESS through TCRdb and include only in-frame sequences with V and J called. Some clones fail to appear in such tables; in the studies checked, an unresolved V gene covers under half of the shortfall, and the cause of the remainder is unknown. V and J calls and clone size are given by that table; D and trimming were obtained from the DNA. This sample gives 100,000 or so clones in total; 80% to 85% of them show up just once. The ten largest clonotypes hold about 6.9% of the sample.

The chain is made from TRBV9 and TRBJ2-4; TRBD1 aligns with 7 central bases. Sequenced material: PBMCs. This clonotype was obtained from a man aged 25-45 years in good health and CMV-seropositive. The bases read TGTGCCAGCAGCGCCACCCCCGAGACAGGGTCAGGAAACATTCAGTACTTC. This encodes CASSATPETGSGNIQYF.